Here is one TCR beta chain with its context. Trimming removed 0 bases from V and 8 bases from J, with 11 bases in between. The CDR3 contains 14 residues. Germline CDR1 reads SGDLS; CDR2 reads YYNGEE. These data come from a study of cytomegalovirus exposure and HLA in healthy donors. Vbeta (60) and Jbeta (13) primers were used in the PCR. Assay: immunoSEQ multiplex PCR; the TCRdb copy retains only in-frame clones and omits some. This sample has roughly 290,000 clones, with around 90% found just once. The sequence derives from a woman aged 18-29 years in good health and CMV-seronegative. Sequenced sample: PBMCs. V and J are TRBV9 and TRBJ1-4; the D gene is possibly TRBD1 (5 bases). The CDR3 coding sequence is TGTGCCAGCAGCGTAGATCATAGGGGCGAAAAACTGTTTTTT. Translation gives CASSVDHRGEKLFF.